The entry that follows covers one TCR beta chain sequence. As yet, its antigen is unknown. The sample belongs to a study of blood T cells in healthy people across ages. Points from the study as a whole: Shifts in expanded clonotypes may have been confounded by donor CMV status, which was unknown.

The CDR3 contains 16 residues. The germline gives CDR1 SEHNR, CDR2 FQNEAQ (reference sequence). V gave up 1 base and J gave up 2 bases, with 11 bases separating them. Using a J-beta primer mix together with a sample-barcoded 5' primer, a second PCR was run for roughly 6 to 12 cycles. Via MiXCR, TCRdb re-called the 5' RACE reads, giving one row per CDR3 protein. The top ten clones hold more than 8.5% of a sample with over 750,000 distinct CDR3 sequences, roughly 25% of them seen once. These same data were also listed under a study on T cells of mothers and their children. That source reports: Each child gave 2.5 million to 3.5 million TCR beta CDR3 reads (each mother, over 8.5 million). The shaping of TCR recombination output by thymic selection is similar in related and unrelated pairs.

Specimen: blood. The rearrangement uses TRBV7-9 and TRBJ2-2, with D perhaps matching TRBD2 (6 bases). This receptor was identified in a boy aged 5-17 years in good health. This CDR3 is CASSLVGTYNTGELFF. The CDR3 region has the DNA TGTGCCAGCAGCTTAGTAGGGACTTATAACACCGGGGAGCTGTTTTTT.